This T cell receptor (beta chain) was obtained from a study of T-cell memory formation after mild COVID-19. Germline V lookup: CDR1 MRHNA, CDR2 SNTAGT. The CDR3 spans 14 residues. The trim removed 6 bases at V and 6 bases at J, leaving 8 bases unmatched. MiXCR, applied by TCRdb to the 5' RACE reads, yields one record per CDR3 protein. The data show around 340,000 distinct CDR3 sequences, 14% seen once. Sequencing was done on a sample of PBMCs or a T cell subset sorted from them (not recorded which). The chain joins TRBV6-4 to TRBJ1-1; 9 nucleotides align to TRBD1. The source of this sequence is a man younger than 35 who had mild COVID-19 (a few samples of this study predate the infection). Cell type and time point are not known. The CDR3 region is CASSYSQGASEAFF. The CDR3 region has the DNA TGTGCCAGCAGCTACTCACAGGGGGCCTCTGAAGCTTTCTTT.